The clone carrying this T cell receptor beta chain came up a few times. Within the sample, other DNA sequences also encode this same CDR3. This record comes from a study of cytomegalovirus exposure and HLA in healthy donors. This CDR3 spans 13 amino acids. Germline lookup yields CDR1 SNHLY and CDR2 FYNNEI. The trim removed 6 bases at V and 3 bases at J, leaving 3 bases unmatched. Using immunoSEQ multiplex PCR, the repertoire was profiled, and TCRdb retains in-frame clones only, with some absent. The sample carries 110,000 or so clones, approximately 87% recorded once. V is TRBV2 and J is TRBJ1-1, with 8 nucleotides matching TRBD1. The receptor comes from a woman aged 30 to 39 in good health and CMV-seronegative. The specimen sequenced was PBMCs. In nucleotides, the CDR3 is TGTGCCAGCAGCGAGGACAGGGACACTGAAGCTTTCTTT. The encoded protein is CASSEDRDTEAFF.